The 26 T cell receptor beta chains below all came from one sample that was sequenced in a study of a mutant IDH1 vaccine in newly diagnosed glioma. Measured with immunoSEQ multiplex PCR; TCRdb has only the in-frame clones, and not every one. This table holds approximately 50,000 clones, 85% to 90% found once. The time point is: week 35, safety follow-up. Each dose delivered 300 ug of mutant IDH1 20-mer peptide subcutaneously with imiquimod. Their antigen targets remain unknown. The sample was PBMCs, taken from a glioma patient whose treatment included an IDH1 peptide vaccine. These receptors all stem from a woman in her forties with glioma.

The chain recombines TRBV5-6 with TRBJ2-3; no clear D. The length of the CDR3 is 13 residues. Germline V gene sequence: CDR1 SGHDT, CDR2 YYEEEE. The V and J ends lost 0 bases and 6 bases respectively, with 8 bases between them. CDR3 loop: CASSLDQYDTQYF. DNA of the CDR3: TGTGCCAGCAGCTTGGACCAATATGATACGCAGTATTTT.

This sequence joins TRBV11-1 and TRBJ1-3; D not certain. V gave up 3 bases and J gave up 0 bases, with 9 bases separating them. The CDR3 consists of 15 residues. The V gene's germline CDR1 is SGHAT and CDR2 FQDESV (reference sequence). CDR3 DNA: TGTGCCAGCAGCTTCAACAGAATCTCTGGAAACACCATATATTTT. Its protein is CASSFNRISGNTIYF. The full variable domain, with the rest looked up from reference TRBV11-1 and TRBJ1-3, is EAEVAQSPRYKITEKSQAVAFWCDPISGHATLYWYRQILGQGPELLVQFQDESVVDDSQLPKDRFSAERLKGVDSTLKIQPAELGDSAMYLCASSFNRISGNTIYFGEGSWLTVV.

CDR3 nucleotides: TGTGCCAGCAGTGCAGTAAGACAGGAGGGGTATGGCTACACCTTC. This encodes CASSAVRQEGYGYTF. V and J are TRBV6-6 and TRBJ1-2, with D perhaps matching TRBD1 (6 bases). V gave up 5 bases and J gave up 5 bases, with 18 bases separating them. CDR1 is MNHNY, CDR2 SVGAGI, per germline (reference sequence). The CDR3 is made up of 15 amino acids.

Written as DNA, the CDR3 is TGCGCCAGCAGCCTGTTGACAGGGGGCCCAGATACGCAGTATTTT. The encoded protein is CASSLLTGGPDTQYF. The chain carries TRBV4-3 and TRBJ2-3; 10 bases agree with TRBD1. The CDR3 spans 15 residues. Trimming removed 4 bases from V and 4 bases from J; junction bases left unmatched: 5. In germline, CDR1 is LGHNA, CDR2 YSLEER.

This chain uses TRBV18 with TRBJ2-7, with 7 bases that match TRBD2. The CDR3 has 17 residues. Per the germline V gene, CDR1 is KGHSH and CDR2 is LQKENI. Losses at the gene ends were 1 base for V and 3 bases for J; bases not matched to a gene: 12. The CDR3 DNA follows: TGTGCCAGCTCACCACAACAAACGGGGGGTGAGAACTACGAGCAGTACTTC. It specifies CASSPQQTGGENYEQYF.

V usage is TRBV6-5 and J usage is TRBJ2-1; no clear D gene. The germline CDR1 and CDR2 sequences are MNHEY and SVGAGI. This CDR3 region has 14 residues. The germline V and J ends were trimmed by 0 bases and 4 bases, with 7 bases remaining between them. CDR3: CASSYSRVYNEQFF. The CDR3 nucleotides read TGTGCCAGCAGTTACTCGCGAGTATACAATGAGCAGTTCTTC.

This chain's CDR3 is CASRQASDQPQHF. The CDR3 DNA follows: TGTGCCAGCAGACAGGCTAGTGATCAGCCCCAGCATTTT. The chain carries TRBV6-1 and TRBJ1-5, with D possibly matching TRBD1 (5 bases). Germline assignment: CDR1 MNHNS and CDR2 SASEGT. V shed 6 bases and J shed 5 bases, with 11 bases lying between them. The CDR3 has 13 amino acids.

This clone was seen only a few times. V usage is TRBV28 and J usage is TRBJ1-5; D is unclear. CDR1 MDHEN and CDR2 SYDVKM come from the germline V gene. This CDR3 is 12 amino acids long. V gave up 0 bases and J gave up 6 bases, with 3 bases separating them. The CDR3 loop is CASSLWGQPQHF. CDR3 DNA: TGTGCCAGCAGTTTATGGGGTCAGCCCCAGCATTTT.

The chain uses TRBV6-1 and TRBJ1-5; 12 positions match TRBD1. V dropped 4 bases and J dropped 1; count of bases not matched to a gene: 2. CDR1 is MNHNS, CDR2 SASEGT, per germline. The CDR3 loop spans 16 amino acids. The CDR3 DNA reads TGTGCCAGCAGTGGGGGACAGGGGGCGAGCAATCAGCCCCAGCATTTT. This codes for CASSGGQGASNQPQHF.

The chain links TRBV9 to TRBJ2-2; D tentatively fits TRBD1 or TRBD2 (5 bases each). The V end lost 3 bases, the J end lost 2 bases, and 11 bases lay between the germline ends. Germline V gene data show CDR1 as SGDLS and CDR2 as YYNGEE. This CDR3 has 15 amino acids. Written as DNA, the CDR3 is TGTGCCAGCAGCGCTCCGGGACCCAACACCGGGGAGCTGTTTTTT. Its protein is CASSAPGPNTGELFF. Variable domain in full (rest from reference TRBV9 and TRBJ2-2): DSGVTQTPKHLITATGQRVTLRCSPRSGDLSVYWYQQSLDQGLQFLIQYYNGEERAKGNILERFSAQQFPDLHSELNLSSLELGDSALYFCASSAPGPNTGELFFGEGSRLTVL.

The table lists this clone with a count of one. The V and J genes are TRBV4-2 and TRBJ2-7; tentative D call: TRBD1 (6 bases). Germline V lookup: CDR1 LGHNA, CDR2 YNFKEQ. The CDR3 sequence is 14 residues long. Trimming stripped 0 bases from V and 2 bases from J, with 8 bases between. The CDR3 DNA follows: TGTGCCAGCAGCCAAGAGGGGGCCCCCTACGAGCAGTACTTC. Its protein product is CASSQEGAPYEQYF.

The V and J genes are TRBV7-2 and TRBJ1-1; a weak D match, TRBD1 (6 bases). CDR3 length: 16 amino acids. The V gene's germline CDR1 is SGHTA and CDR2 FQGNSA. With 5 bases removed from V and 1 base from J, the gap between germline ends came to 17 bases. The CDR3 bases are TGTGCCAGCAGCCCACTTGAGGGACATAGGAACACTGAAGCTTTCTTT. Amino acid sequence: CASSPLEGHRNTEAFF.

The chain has TRBV28 and TRBJ1-2; TRBD1 might be the D (6 bases). Germline CDR1 is MDHEN and CDR2 is SYDVKM. Trimming pared 10 bases from V and 4 bases from J, leaving 13 bases between. The CDR3 totals 12 residues. The CDR3 protein is CATLDSVYGYTF. The CDR3 nucleotides read TGTGCCACCCTGGACAGTGTCTATGGCTACACCTTC.

The CDR3 reads CASQGWTENTGELFF. CDR3 nucleotide sequence: TGTGCCAGCCAGGGATGGACAGAGAACACCGGGGAGCTGTTTTTT. J is TRBJ2-2 and V is TRBV2; D possibly corresponds to TRBD1 (6 bases). Between the trimmed V and J ends, which lost 8 bases and 1 base, there was a span of 14 bases. The V gene's germline CDR1 is SNHLY and CDR2 FYNNEI. The CDR3 is made up of 15 amino acids.

The chain couples TRBV15 to TRBJ2-7; D is unresolved. Germline-derived CDR1 and CDR2 are LNHNV and YYDKDF (reference sequence). Trimming left V 1 base short and J 0 bases short, with 13 bases between. The CDR3 runs 16 residues. CDR3 in DNA: TGTGCCACCAGCAGAGGCTTGGGCAGCCTCTCCTACGAGCAGTACTTC. This codes for CATSRGLGSLSYEQYF. Variable domain in full (rest from reference TRBV15 and TRBJ2-7): DAMVIQNPRYQVTQFGKPVTLSCSQTLNHNVMYWYQQKSSQAPKLLFHYYDKDFNNEADTPDNFQSRRPNTSFCFLDIRSPGLGDTAMYLCATSRGLGSLSYEQYFGPGTRLTVT.

The V gene is TRBV10-3, the J gene TRBJ2-3, with 10 positions matching TRBD2. The CDR3 has 19 residues. Germline trimming cut 8 bases from V and 1 base from J; bases unmatched to any gene: 18. Germline values: CDR1 ENHRY, CDR2 SYGVKD. CDR3 in amino acids: CAILPGSGGPLGGTDTQYF. The CDR3 bases are TGTGCCATCCTCCCAGGTAGCGGGGGGCCACTGGGAGGCACAGATACGCAGTATTTT.

J is TRBJ2-2 and V is TRBV18; 7 bases match TRBD1. The V gene end was trimmed by 3 bases and the J gene end by 7 bases; junction bases not matched to a gene: 8. The CDR3 sequence is 15 residues long. Germline V gene lookup returns CDR1 KGHSH and CDR2 LQKENI. For the CDR3, the DNA is TGTGCCAGCTCACCGGAGACAGGGTTAAACGGGGAGCTGTTTTTT. Translated, it gives CASSPETGLNGELFF. The complete variable domain, with remaining parts taken from reference TRBV18 and TRBJ2-2, reads NAGVMQNPRHLVRRRGQEARLRCSPMKGHSHVYWYRQLPEEGLKFMVYLQKENIIDESGMPKERFSAEFPKEGPSILRIQQVVRGDSAAYFCASSPETGLNGELFFGEGSRLTVL.

V gene TRBV6-1 combines with J gene TRBJ1-1; D is ambiguous. Trimming removed 2 bases at V and 2 bases at J, with 6 bases between. The CDR3 is made up of 13 amino acids. Germline assignment: CDR1 MNHNS and CDR2 SASEGT. The CDR3 region is CASSEHPNTEAFF. The CDR3 DNA sequence: TGTGCCAGCAGTGAACACCCTAACACTGAAGCTTTCTTT.

V gene TRBV28 combines with J gene TRBJ2-7; D uncertain. CDR3 length: 13 amino acids. Germline V gives CDR1 MDHEN, CDR2 SYDVKM. Trimming stripped 3 bases from V and 6 bases from J, with 12 bases between. CDR3 protein: CASSFRLTGEQYF. CDR3 DNA: TGTGCCAGCAGTTTCCGGTTGACGGGCGAGCAGTACTTC.

This clone appeared once. The CDR3 loop is CASSRTSGPETQYF. DNA of the CDR3: TGTGCCAGCAGCCGAACTAGCGGTCCAGAGACCCAGTACTTC. The chain recombines TRBV5-4 with TRBJ2-5; TRBD2 agrees at 8 bases. The V gene end was trimmed by 4 bases and the J gene end by 4 bases; junction bases not matched to a gene: 6. Germline V gives CDR1 SGHNT, CDR2 YYREEE (reference sequence). The CDR3 is 14 amino acids.

The chain links TRBV4-3 to TRBJ1-2; D might be TRBD1 (5 bases). Per the germline V gene, CDR1 is LGHNA and CDR2 is YSLEER. V dropped 4 bases and J dropped 4 bases, with 13 bases sitting between them. The CDR3 is 14 amino acids. This CDR3 reads CASSPSGVGYGYTF. DNA of the CDR3: TGCGCCAGCAGCCCCTCGGGGGTTGGCTATGGCTACACCTTC.

The rearrangement joins TRBV6-5 to TRBJ2-1; D uncertain. The CDR3 is made up of 13 amino acids. Germline CDR1 MNHEY, CDR2 SVGAGI. Trimming cost V 2 bases and J 5 bases, with 7 bases left between them. CDR3 sequence: CASSYGSNNEQFF. In DNA, the CDR3 is TGTGCCAGCAGTTACGGGTCAAACAATGAGCAGTTCTTC.

The chain recombines TRBV19 with TRBJ2-3; 9 bases align to TRBD2. Germline V gives CDR1 LNHDA, CDR2 SQIVND (reference sequence). The CDR3 sequence is 16 residues long. With V trimmed by 3 bases and J by 0 bases, 4 bases remained unmatched. CDR3 DNA: TGTGCCAGTAGTATTGGCCTAGCGGGGAGCACAGATACGCAGTATTTT. Its translation: CASSIGLAGSTDTQYF. Using reference TRBV19 and TRBJ2-3 for the parts outside the CDR3, the full variable domain is DGGITQSPKYLFRKEGQNVTLSCEQNLNHDAMYWYRQDPGQGLRLIYYSQIVNDFQKGDIAEGYSVSREKKESFPLTVTSAQKNPTAFYLCASSIGLAGSTDTQYFGPGTRLTVL.

The J gene is TRBJ2-3, the V gene TRBV15; 7 nucleotides line up with TRBD2. With 2 bases clipped from V and 5 bases from J, the junction kept 4 bases outside the gene matches. The CDR3 has 14 amino acids. Germline assignment: CDR1 LNHNV and CDR2 YYDKDF (reference sequence). Here the CDR3 reads CATSRSGTLDTQYF. As DNA, the CDR3 is TGTGCCACCAGCAGAAGCGGGACCCTAGATACGCAGTATTTT.

The CDR3 region has the DNA TGCAGCGGCCTTTGGGCTCGTAATGAAAAACTGTTTTTT. It translates to CSGLWARNEKLFF. This chain links TRBV29-1 with TRBJ1-4, with D hard to call. CDR1 and CDR2 from the germline V gene are SQVTM and ANQGSEA. Trimming took off 7 bases at V and 4 bases at J, with 13 bases between the two ends. This CDR3 spans 13 amino acids.

The sample holds one count of this clone. The chain links TRBV6-5 to TRBJ2-5; D ambiguous. V lost 4 bases to trimming and J lost 2 bases, with 8 bases between them. Germline V gene data show CDR1 as MNHEY and CDR2 as SVGAGI. The CDR3 consists of 13 residues. CDR3 loop: CASSLLGQETQYF. CDR3 coding DNA: TGTGCCAGCAGTTTGCTGGGGCAAGAGACCCAGTACTTC.